This is a list of T cell receptor beta chains from one sample in a study of blood T cell repertoires in COVID-19. The repertoire was sequenced with immunoSEQ multiplex PCR; TCRdb's copy has only in-frame clones and lacks some. This table holds 140,000 to 150,000 clones, roughly 87% found once. Sequenced material: peripheral blood. Source of these receptors: a woman in her forties or fifties with acute or convalescent COVID-19. The CDR3 runs from the conserved cysteine through the conserved F or W. The D gene is left open where the match is weak. Size values are once, few and many counts, or a class for expanded clones, and some rows have none.

J | D | size | V | DNA | CDR3
TRBJ2-2 | TRBD2 | . | TRBV5-4 | TGTGCCAGCAGCGGACTAGGTGGTACCGGGGAGCTGTTTTTT | CASSGLGGTGELFF
TRBJ1-1 | . | . | TRBV7-9 | TGTGCCAGCAGCTTCTCCGAGGGGGGGACTGAAGCTTTCTTT | CASSFSEGGTEAFF
TRBJ2-1 | TRBD1 | . | TRBV25-1 | TGTGCCAGCAGTGAAACGACAGGGCCCTACAATGAGCAGTTCTTC | CASSETTGPYNEQFF
TRBJ2-5 | . | . | TRBV24-1 | TGTGCCACCAGTGATTGGCAGGGACAAGAGACCCAGTACTTC | CATSDWQGQETQYF
TRBJ2-5 | TRBD2 | . | TRBV19 | TGTGCCAGTAGTATAGGAGGACTAGCGGGACGGTACCAAGAGACCCAGTACTTC | CASSIGGLAGRYQETQYF
TRBJ2-2 | TRBD2 | . | TRBV3-1/TRBV3-2 | TGTGCCAGCAGCCAAGAATCGGGAGGCCACACCGGGGAGCTGTTTTTT | CASSQESGGHTGELFF
TRBJ2-6 | TRBD2 | . | TRBV3-1/TRBV3-2 | TGTGCCAGCAGCCATTCCCGGGGACTAGCGGGGATCTCTGGGGCCAACGTCCTGACTTTC | CASSHSRGLAGISGANVLTF
TRBJ2-2 | . | . | TRBV6-5 | TGTGCCAGCAGGTTCTACAACACCGGGGAGCTGTTTTTT | CASRFYNTGELFF
TRBJ2-3 | . | . | TRBV7-9 | TGTGCCAGCAGCTTAGCCCTAGGCCCGGATACGCAGTATTTT | CASSLALGPDTQYF
TRBJ1-3 | TRBD1 | few | TRBV29-1 | TGCAGCACAGGGGGTTCGGGACAGTCAAACACCATATATTTT | CSTGGSGQSNTIYF
TRBJ2-7 | . | . | TRBV5-1 | TGCGCCAGCAGCTTGGTGAGGGATCACCTCTCAACCTACGAGCAGTACTTC | CASSLVRDHLSTYEQYF
TRBJ1-1 | . | . | TRBV5-4 | TGTGCCAGCAGAGGGTCGGGGACTGAAGCTTTCTTT | CASRGSGTEAFF
TRBJ1-1 | . | . | TRBV29-1 | TGCAGCGCCTTAGATAGAGAACACACTGAAGCTTTCTTT | CSALDREHTEAFF
TRBJ2-1 | TRBD2 | . | TRBV7-9 | TGTGCCAGCAGCCACCGCGGGAGCCCTTGGGATGAGCAGTTCTTC | CASSHRGSPWDEQFF
TRBJ2-1 | . | . | TRBV28 | TGTGCCAGCACCCCAGCGACCCCCTACAATGAGCAGTTCTTC | CASTPATPYNEQFF
TRBJ2-3 | . | . | TRBV7-3 | TGTGCCAGCAGCTTGGGCACTAGTCGTACAACGCAGTATTTT | CASSLGTSRTTQYF
TRBJ2-1 | . | few | TRBV9 | TGTGCCAGCAGCGTAGGGAGCTCCTACAATGAGCAGTTCTTC | CASSVGSSYNEQFF
TRBJ2-7 | . | . | TRBV10-3 | TGTGCCATCAGTGAGGCCAGGGGTAGCTACGAGCAGTACTTC | CAISEARGSYEQYF
TRBJ1-6 | TRBD1 | . | TRBV19 | TGTGCCAGTAGCACGGGACAGTATAATTCACCCCTCCACTTT | CASSTGQYNSPLHF
TRBJ2-5 | TRBD2 | . | TRBV19 | TGTGCCAGTAGTATAACGGGAGGGGGGAAGACCCAGTACTTC | CASSITGGGKTQYF
TRBJ2-7 | TRBD1 | once | TRBV14 | TGTGCCAGCAGCCCTAGACAGGGGGCCTACGAGCAGTACTTC | CASSPRQGAYEQYF
TRBJ1-1 | TRBD1 | . | TRBV7-6 | TGTGCCAGCAGCCTCAGGGGGGGCGGGACAGGGCATACTGAAGCTTTCTTT | CASSLRGGGTGHTEAFF